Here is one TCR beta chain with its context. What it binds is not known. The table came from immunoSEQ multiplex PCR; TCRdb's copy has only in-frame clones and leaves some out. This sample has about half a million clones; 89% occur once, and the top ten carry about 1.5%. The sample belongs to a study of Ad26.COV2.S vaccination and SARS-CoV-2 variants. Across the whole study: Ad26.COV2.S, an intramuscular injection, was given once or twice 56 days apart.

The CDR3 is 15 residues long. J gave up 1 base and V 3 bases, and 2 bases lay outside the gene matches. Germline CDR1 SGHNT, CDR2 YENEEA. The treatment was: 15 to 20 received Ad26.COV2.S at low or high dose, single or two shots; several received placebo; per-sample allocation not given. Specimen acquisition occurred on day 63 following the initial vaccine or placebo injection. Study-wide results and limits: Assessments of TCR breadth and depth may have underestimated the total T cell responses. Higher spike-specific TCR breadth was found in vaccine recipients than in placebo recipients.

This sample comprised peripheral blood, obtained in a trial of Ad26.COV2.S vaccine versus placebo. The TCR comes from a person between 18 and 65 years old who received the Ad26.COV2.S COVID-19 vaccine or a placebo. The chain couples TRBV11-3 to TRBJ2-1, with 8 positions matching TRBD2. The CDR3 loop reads CASSLGGGSYNEQFF. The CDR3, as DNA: TGTGCCAGCAGCTTGGGCGGGGGGTCCTACAATGAGCAGTTCTTC.